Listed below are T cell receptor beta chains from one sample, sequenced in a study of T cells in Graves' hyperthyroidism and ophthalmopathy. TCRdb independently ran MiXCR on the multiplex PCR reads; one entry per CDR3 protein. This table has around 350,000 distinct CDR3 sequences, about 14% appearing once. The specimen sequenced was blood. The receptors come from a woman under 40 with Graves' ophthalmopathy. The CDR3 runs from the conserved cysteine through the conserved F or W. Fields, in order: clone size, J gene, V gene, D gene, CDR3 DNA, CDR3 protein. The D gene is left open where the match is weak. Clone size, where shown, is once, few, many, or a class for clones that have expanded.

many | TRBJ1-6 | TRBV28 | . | TGTGCCAGCACGGGGGGGTTAGGGTCACCCCTCCACTTT | CASTGGLGSPLHF
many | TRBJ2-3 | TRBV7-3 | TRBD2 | TGTGCCAGCAGCTTAACCCAGGCGGGGAGGGCAGATACGCAGTATTTT | CASSLTQAGRADTQYF
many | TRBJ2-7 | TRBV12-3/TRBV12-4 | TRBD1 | TGTGCCAGCAGTTTAATGGCCGGGACAGGTAACGAGCAGTACTTC | CASSLMAGTGNEQYF
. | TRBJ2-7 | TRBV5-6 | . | TGTGCCAGCAGCACCGGACAGAGCTACGAGCAGTACTTC | CASSTGQSYEQYF
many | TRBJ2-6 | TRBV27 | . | TGTGCCAGCAGTATCCGGGAGCGAGTTCCGTCTGGGGCCAACGTCCTGACTTTC | CASSIRERVPSGANVLTF
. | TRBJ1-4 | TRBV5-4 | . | TGTGCCAGCAGCTTGGCTAGCACTGAAAAACTGTTTTTT | CASSLASTEKLFF
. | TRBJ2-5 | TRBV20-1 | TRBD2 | TGCAGTGCTAGATCCAGGGTAGCGGGGGAGGTCGGAAAGACCCAGTACTTC | CSARSRVAGEVGKTQYF
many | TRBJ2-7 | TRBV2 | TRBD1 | TGTGCCAGCAGAGGGACAGGGACTTACGAGCAGTACTTC | CASRGTGTYEQYF
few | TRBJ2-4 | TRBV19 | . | TGTGCCAGTAGTATACCGACGGGCATTCAGTACTTC | CASSIPTGIQYF
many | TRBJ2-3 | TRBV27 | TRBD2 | TGTGCCAGCAGCGCTAGCGGGGGGGCGTATACGCAGTATTTT | CASSASGGAYTQYF
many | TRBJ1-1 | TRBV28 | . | TGTGCCAGCAGTTTAGTAGACGGCCTGATACGGACTGAAGCTTTCTTT | CASSLVDGLIRTEAFF
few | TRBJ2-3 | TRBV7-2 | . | TGTGCCAGCGGCCAGTGGTCTCGAATCGGAGATACGCAGTATTTT | CASGQWSRIGDTQYF
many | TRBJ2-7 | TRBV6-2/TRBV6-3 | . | TGTGCCAGCAACCCGCCGGACCGAACCATCTACGAGCAGTACTTC | CASNPPDRTIYEQYF
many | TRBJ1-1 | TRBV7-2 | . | TGTGCCAGCAGCTTAAGGCCGGGGATGAACACTGAAGCTTTCTTT | CASSLRPGMNTEAFF
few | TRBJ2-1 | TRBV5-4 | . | TGTGCCAGCAGCTTGTCTGGCCTTGAGCAGTTCTTC | CASSLSGLEQFF
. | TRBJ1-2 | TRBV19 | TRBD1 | TGTGCCAGTACTAGGGACAGTCTTTCTCTAGGCTACACCTTC | CASTRDSLSLGYTF
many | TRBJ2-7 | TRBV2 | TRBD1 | TGTGCCAGCAGTACCCGGGACAGCTCCTACGAGCAGTACTTC | CASSTRDSSYEQYF
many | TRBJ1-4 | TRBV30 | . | TGTGCCTGGGGGATTCCACAGCTCGGCACAACTAATGAAAAACTGTTTTTT | CAWGIPQLGTTNEKLFF